The 9 T cell receptor beta chains in this list originate from one sample, sequenced in a study of blood T cell repertoires in COVID-19 (TCRdb year 2020). Libraries were made using the immunoSEQ multiplex PCR assay. This immuneACCESS table, as held by TCRdb, lists in-frame sequences with V and J called but not all clones. Of the missing ones, under half trace to an unresolved V gene in checked studies; the others have no known cause. This sample is represented by tens of thousands of clones; 88% of them were singletons. Of the sample, 4.5% to 6% is held by the ten largest clones. The sequencing input was peripheral blood. Every receptor here comes from a woman of 80 years or more with active COVID-19.

V gene TRBV7-3 combines with J gene TRBJ1-6, with 8 positions matching TRBD1. CDR1 is SGHTA, CDR2 FQGTGA, per germline. J lost 7 bases, V lost 4 bases, and 3 bases had no gene match. The CDR3 runs to 14 residues. This CDR3 is CASSSQGGNSPLHF. The CDR3 region has the DNA TGTGCCAGCAGCTCACAGGGGGGGAATTCACCCCTCCACTTT. The complete variable domain, with remaining parts taken from reference TRBV7-3 and TRBJ1-6, reads GAGVSQTPSNKVTEKGKYVELRCDPISGHTALYWYRQSLGQGPEFLIYFQGTGAADDSGLPNDRFFAVRPEGSVSTLKIQRTERGDSAVYLCASSSQGGNSPLHFGNGTRLTVT.

The V gene is TRBV10-1, the J gene TRBJ2-1; D remains ambiguous. This CDR3 has 10 amino acids. V was pared by 7 bases and J by 5 bases, with 3 bases between. Germline V CDR1 and CDR2: WNHNN, SYGVQD (reference sequence). As DNA, the CDR3 is TGCGCCAGCACTCACAATGAGCAGTTCTTC. Translation: CASTHNEQFF.

The J gene is TRBJ2-7, the V gene TRBV15, with 9 bases identical to TRBD2. V lost 0 bases, J lost 2 bases, and 2 bases stayed unmatched. Germline CDR1 is LNHNV and CDR2 is YYDKDF (reference sequence). This CDR3 contains 15 residues. CDR3 protein: CATSRELAGTYEQYF. The CDR3 DNA reads as TGTGCCACCAGCAGAGAACTAGCGGGCACCTACGAGCAGTACTTC.

The table lists this clone with a count of one. The chain joins TRBV7-9 to TRBJ2-1; 7 bases are shared with TRBD1. This CDR3 comprises 15 residues. Germline V CDR1 and CDR2: SEHNR, FQNEAQ (reference sequence). After removal of 5 bases from V and 9 bases from J, the junction contained 13 bases not matched to a gene. CDR3 nucleotide sequence: TGTGCCAGCAGCGGACGACAGGGTACTACTGGTGAGCAGTTCTTC. It codes for CASSGRQGTTGEQFF.

This sequence joins TRBV20-1 and TRBJ2-5; D not certain. The V gene lost 6 bases and the J gene lost 5 bases, with 10 bases spanning the gap. In germline, CDR1 is DFQATT, CDR2 SNEGSKA (reference sequence). The CDR3 length is 11 residues. The CDR3 DNA reads as TGCAGTGCCCAGGTAGAGGAGACCCAGTACTTC. Its protein is CSAQVEETQYF.

The chain is built from TRBV29-1 and TRBJ2-2; D might be TRBD1 (6 bases). This CDR3 has 14 amino acids. CDR1 is SQVTM and CDR2 is ANQGSEA in the germline V gene. Between the trimmed V and J ends, which lost 4 bases and 7 bases, there was a span of 16 bases. CDR3 residues: CSVGGRGLGGELFF. CDR3 coding DNA: TGCAGCGTTGGGGGCAGGGGATTAGGCGGGGAGCTGTTTTTT.

The V gene is TRBV28, the J gene TRBJ1-5; TRBD1 matches 9 bases. Trimming at V came to 5 bases and at J to 3 bases, leaving 8 bases not matched to a gene. Germline assignment: CDR1 MDHEN and CDR2 SYDVKM. This CDR3 has 16 residues. The CDR3 region is CASSRRGQGSNQPQHF. The DNA of the CDR3 is TGTGCCAGCAGTCGGCGGGGACAGGGCTCCAATCAGCCCCAGCATTTT.

This chain connects TRBV6-6 to TRBJ2-7, with D hard to call. V was shortened by 1 base and J by 0 bases, with 7 bases between the two germline ends. The CDR3 runs to 14 residues. Germline V gives CDR1 MNHNY, CDR2 SVGAGI (reference sequence). CDR3 coding DNA: TGTGCCAGCAGTTACTATAGAAGCTCCTACGAGCAGTACTTC. Protein product: CASSYYRSSYEQYF.

This chain links TRBV6-2 or TRBV6-3 with TRBJ2-1; weak D call: TRBD2 (5 bases). This CDR3 region has 13 residues. In germline, CDR1 is MNHEY, CDR2 SVGEGT. The ends were cut back, 6 bases at V and 8 bases at J, with 14 bases in the middle. This chain's CDR3 is CASSPQGRDEQFF. Here the CDR3 DNA reads TGTGCCAGCAGCCCCCAAGGGAGAGATGAGCAGTTCTTC.